The 21 T cell receptor beta chains in this list originate from one sample, sequenced in a study of shared T cell receptors in the human thymus. The assay was immunoSEQ multiplex PCR, and TCRdb's table has in-frame clones only and misses some. The sample consists of hundreds of thousands of clones, approximately 78% of them appearing once. In addition, the sample was reused for a study of human thymus T cells.

The specimen was thymocytes. The receptors come from a boy in the first two years of life with a congenital heart defect.

The gene calls are TRBV2 and TRBJ2-1; 14 positions agree with TRBD2. CDR1 and CDR2 from the germline V gene are SNHLY and FYNNEI. After removal of 6 bases from V and 6 bases from J, the junction contained 13 bases not matched to a gene. The CDR3 length is 18 residues. CDR3 nucleotide sequence: TGTGCCAGCAGAGACAGGGGACTAGCGGGAGATAGTGGCAATGAGCAGTTCTTC. Amino acids: CASRDRGLAGDSGNEQFF.

V is TRBV27 and J is TRBJ2-7; 9 nucleotides agree with TRBD1. Germline-derived CDR1 and CDR2 are MNHEY and SMNVEV (reference sequence). The CDR3 contains 14 residues. The V and J ends lost 5 bases and 2 bases, in that order; junction bases with no gene match: 4. CDR3 amino acids: CASSGDRDTYEQYF. The CDR3 DNA is TGTGCCAGCAGTGGGGACAGGGATACCTACGAGCAGTACTTC.

The rearrangement uses TRBV7-2 and TRBJ2-5, with D possibly matching TRBD1 (5 bases). V was pared by 1 base and J by 5 bases, with 11 bases between. The CDR3 sequence is 14 residues long. In germline, CDR1 is SGHTA, CDR2 FQGNSA. Written as DNA, the CDR3 is TGTGCCAGCAGCTTAGGGCAGGGCAACGAGACCCAGTACTTC. Amino acid sequence: CASSLGQGNETQYF.

V usage is TRBV27 and J usage is TRBJ2-7, with a weak D call TRBD2 (7 bases). V gave up 5 bases and J gave up 2 bases, with 19 bases separating them. This CDR3 is 16 amino acids long. CDR1 is MNHEY and CDR2 is SMNVEV in the germline V gene (reference sequence). In DNA, the CDR3 is TGTGCCAGCAGTCCGATTTTCGGCGGGGGCACCTACGAGCAGTACTTC. Its translation is CASSPIFGGGTYEQYF.

This clone was recorded once. J is TRBJ2-7 and V is TRBV18; no clear D gene. CDR1 is KGHSH and CDR2 is LQKENI in the germline V gene. Trimming shortened V by 4 bases and J by 3 bases, and 10 bases separated the two germline ends. CDR3 length: 13 residues. CDR3 DNA: TGTGCCAGCTCACGACCGGGCTTCTACGAGCAGTACTTC. Protein sequence: CASSRPGFYEQYF.

The V and J genes are TRBV19 and TRBJ2-7; TRBD2 might be the D (5 bases). The germline V gene encodes CDR1 LNHDA and CDR2 SQIVND (reference sequence). Trimming removed 1 base from V and 2 bases from J, with 15 bases in between. The CDR3 totals 16 residues. Written as DNA, the CDR3 is TGTGCCAGTAGTATAGGAAGGAGAAGCGGCACCTACGAGCAGTACTTC. This gives the protein CASSIGRRSGTYEQYF.

The count of this clone is one. This rearrangement joins TRBV6-1 to TRBJ2-1; TRBD1 matches at 11 bases. This CDR3 region has 16 residues. V was clipped by 4 bases and J by 5 bases; unmatched bases: 7. Germline V CDR1 and CDR2: MNHNS, SASEGT. The CDR3, as DNA: TGTGCCAGCAGTGGCCCTCCGGGACAGGGGGACAATGAGCAGTTCTTC. Protein product: CASSGPPGQGDNEQFF.

The V call is TRBV12-2, the J call TRBJ1-1; the table's D call of TRBD1 was not tested on the DNA. TRBV12-2 is a recognized pseudogene. This CDR3 spans 14 amino acids. The CDR3 DNA reads as TGTGCAAGTCGCTACCGAGGAACAGGGTCTGAAGCTTTCTTT. As protein: CASRYRGTGSEAFF.

CDR3 amino acids: CASSEWGLAGGVAKNIQYF. DNA for the CDR3: TGTGCCAGCAGTGAATGGGGACTAGCGGGGGGAGTAGCCAAAAACATTCAGTACTTC. The J gene is TRBJ2-4, the V gene TRBV2; 15 bases fit TRBD2. Germline CDR1 reads SNHLY; CDR2 reads FYNNEI. Germline trimming cut 2 bases from V and 0 bases from J; bases unmatched to any gene: 5. The CDR3 loop spans 19 amino acids.

Regarding this clone: At one end, the junction sequence differs from germline, possibly due to a read error. The J gene is TRBJ2-7, the V gene TRBV11-3; TRBD1 matches 9 bases. This CDR3 has 16 residues. Looked up from germline, CDR1 is SGHNT and CDR2 is YENEEA. The CDR3, as DNA: TGTGCCAGCAGCTGCCCCGTCGGACAGGGGTCCTCCGAGCAGTACTTC. Protein sequence: CASSCPVGQGSSEQYF.

This clone came up once. The chain is built from TRBV10-1 and TRBJ2-7; TRBD1 aligns across 7 bases. V gave up 5 bases and J gave up 6 bases; unmatched junction bases: 16. CDR3 length equals 16 residues. CDR1 is WNHNN and CDR2 is SYGVQD in the germline V gene (reference sequence). For the CDR3, the DNA is TGCGCCAGCAGTCTACTCAAGGGAGAGAGGGGGCTCGAGCAGTACTTC. This sequence encodes CASSLLKGERGLEQYF.

The chain uses TRBV27 and TRBJ1-5, with TRBD1 matching over 9 bases. CDR1 and CDR2 (germline): MNHEY, SMNVEV (reference sequence). The CDR3 loop spans 15 amino acids. V dropped 6 bases and J dropped 2; count of bases not matched to a gene: 5. The DNA for the CDR3 is TGTGCCAGCAGCGGGGGACAGGGTGGCAATCAGCCCCAGCATTTT. Translation: CASSGGQGGNQPQHF.

The rearrangement links TRBV4-2 to TRBJ2-1, with TRBD1 identical over 8 bases. Germline V CDR1 and CDR2: LGHNA, YNFKEQ. This CDR3 is 19 amino acids long. V shed 4 bases and J 0 bases; nucleotides not matched to a gene: 14. The CDR3, as DNA: TGTGCCAGCAGCCTCCGCCCAGGGGGCAGGGGGTCCTCCTACAATGAGCAGTTCTTC. Encoded protein: CASSLRPGGRGSSYNEQFF.

This chain uses TRBV19 with TRBJ2-2; perhaps TRBD2 as D (6 bases). CDR1 and CDR2 (germline): LNHDA, SQIVND (reference sequence). Trimming stripped 10 bases from V and 6 bases from J, with 18 bases between. This CDR3 region has 14 residues. The DNA of the CDR3 is TGTGCCACCAGGGAGACTAGTACCCCCGGGGAGCTGTTTTTT. As protein: CATRETSTPGELFF. Full variable domain (missing parts from reference TRBV19 and TRBJ2-2): DGGITQSPKYLFRKEGQNVTLSCEQNLNHDAMYWYRQDPGQGLRLIYYSQIVNDFQKGDIAEGYSVSREKKESFPLTVTSAQKNPTAFYLCATRETSTPGELFFGEGSRLTVL.

The chain links TRBV9 to TRBJ2-2; D is possibly TRBD2 (5 bases). CDR1 is SGDLS and CDR2 is YYNGEE in the germline V gene. The CDR3 is 17 amino acids. Trimming left V 0 bases short and J 2 bases short, with 14 bases between. The CDR3 sequence: CASSVGPPADNTGELFF. The CDR3 nucleotides are TGTGCCAGCAGCGTAGGCCCTCCAGCGGACAACACCGGGGAGCTGTTTTTT.

The rearrangement uses TRBV7-9 and TRBJ2-7; TRBD2 agrees at 7 bases. The CDR3 contains 14 residues. The V gene's germline CDR1 is SEHNR and CDR2 FQNEAQ (reference sequence). The V and J ends lost 6 bases and 3 bases, in that order; junction bases with no gene match: 8. This CDR3 is CASRRAGPIYEQYF. The CDR3 region has the DNA TGTGCCAGCAGGAGAGCGGGACCTATCTACGAGCAGTACTTC.

The CDR3 nucleotides are TGTGCCAGCAGCTTAGAGGGCAGGGGCACTGAAGCTTTCTTT. Translating gives CASSLEGRGTEAFF. The chain has TRBV11-2 and TRBJ1-1; weak D call: TRBD1 (6 bases). The CDR3 has 14 residues. Trimming removed 0 bases from V and 4 bases from J, with 9 bases in between. CDR1 and CDR2 (germline): SGHAT, FQNNGV.

V and J are TRBV18 and TRBJ1-1; D uncertain. The CDR3 sequence is 12 residues long. The V gene lost 4 bases and the J gene lost 3 bases, with 6 bases spanning the gap. Germline V gives CDR1 KGHSH, CDR2 LQKENI. CDR3 protein: CASSRGDTEAFF. The CDR3 nucleotides are TGTGCCAGCTCACGCGGGGACACTGAAGCTTTCTTT.

The J gene is TRBJ1-4, the V gene TRBV14; TRBD1 aligns across 9 bases. Germline CDR1 reads SGHDN; CDR2 reads FVKESK. Losses at the gene ends were 3 bases for V and 2 bases for J; bases not matched to a gene: 10. The CDR3 length is 18 residues. CDR3 sequence reads: CASSQGQGIWGTNEKLFF. CDR3 sequence (DNA): TGTGCCAGCAGCCAGGGACAGGGTATATGGGGCACTAATGAAAAACTGTTTTTT. The variable domain in full, with the rest retrieved from reference TRBV14 and TRBJ1-4, is EAGVTQFPSHSVIEKGQTVTLRCDPISGHDNLYWYRRVMGKEIKFLLHFVKESKQDESGMPNNRFLAERTGGTYSTLKVQPAELEDSGVYFCASSQGQGIWGTNEKLFFGSGTQLSVL.

V is TRBV27 and J is TRBJ1-2; the match to TRBD1 covers 8 bases. The length of the CDR3 is 16 residues. CDR1 MNHEY and CDR2 SMNVEV come from the germline V gene (reference sequence). Trimming cost V 3 bases and J 5 bases; bases outside gene matches: 11. CDR3 region: CASSFYSRDRFYGYTF. CDR3 coding DNA: TGTGCCAGCAGTTTTTACAGTAGGGACAGGTTTTATGGCTACACCTTC.

This sequence joins TRBV27 and TRBJ1-1; 7 nucleotides match TRBD1. Unmatched junction bases numbered 6, after V lost 6 bases and J lost 2 bases. The CDR3 contains 14 residues. Germline CDR1 MNHEY, CDR2 SMNVEV (reference sequence). CDR3 bases: TGTGCCAGCAGCTTAAGACAGGGTAACACTGAAGCTTTCTTT. It translates to CASSLRQGNTEAFF.